This T cell receptor beta chain stems from a study of blood T cell repertoires in COVID-19. Background on the study: The United States, Italy and Spain supplied acute and convalescent COVID-19 samples. T cells, B-cell-depleted T cells, or PBMCs provided the cDNA or gDNA that served as material.

The ends were cut back, 4 bases at V and 6 bases at J, with 12 bases in the middle. The CDR3 runs 13 residues. Germline V gene sequence: CDR1 ENHRY, CDR2 SYGVKD. In the original analysis: Estimated nucleated cell counts came from reference gene primer amplification. The repertoire was sequenced with immunoSEQ multiplex PCR; TCRdb's copy has only in-frame clones and lacks some. The V and J calls and clone size are taken from that table; D and trimming were inferred from the DNA. The sample lists 65,000 to 90,000 clones; roughly four fifths were seen once. V usage is TRBV10-3 and J usage is TRBJ1-2, with TRBD1 as a possible D gene (5 bases). The sequenced sample was peripheral blood. This clonotype was sampled from a man in his sixties with acute or convalescent COVID-19. The CDR3 nucleotides read TGTGCCATCAGTGGGGGGGGTGGCGATGGCTACACCTTC. This sequence encodes CAISGGGGDGYTF.